This TCR beta chain was captured in a study of regulatory T cells in long-lasting Graves disease. Libraries of TCR beta came from iRepertoire HTBI primers plus Arm-PCR of CDR3 regions. TCRdb reprocessed the multiplex PCR reads via MiXCR and lists one record per CDR3 protein. The sample includes more than 300,000 distinct CDR3 sequences, roughly 21% seen only once; the top ten take over 25%. Described time point: persistent/refractory GD, antithyroid drugs over 5 years with positive TRAb. Researchers made the TCR library from RNA that was extracted from PBMCs. Approximately 10-milliliter peripheral blood samples went into EDTA tubes. Per the germline V gene, CDR1 is DFQATT and CDR2 is SNEGSKA (reference sequence). V lost 4 bases to trimming and J lost 8 bases; unmatched junction nucleotides: 8. The CDR3 covers 14 residues.

This sequence joins TRBV20-1 and TRBJ2-7; TRBD2 aligns across 13 bases. The receptor comes from a female donor with Graves disease. This specimen was peripheral blood mononuclear cells (PBMCs), taken when the disease was refractory, from a patient treated with antithyroid drugs. The CDR3 nucleotides are TGCAGTGCTATACCGGGACTAGCGGGAACTAAGCAGTACTTC. Its translation: CSAIPGLAGTKQYF.